Below, 18 T cell receptor beta chains from the same sample are listed, as sequenced in a study of blood T cell repertoires in COVID-19. Generated by immunoSEQ multiplex PCR, the TCRdb table keeps only in-frame clones and is missing some. Of about 180,000 clones in the sample, 65% to 85% were seen once. Material for sequencing was peripheral blood. These receptors were collected from a woman aged 55 to 70 with acute or convalescent COVID-19.

The count of this clone is one. The V and J genes are TRBV11-2 and TRBJ2-7, with D hard to call. Trimming took off 6 bases at V and 6 bases at J, with 15 bases between the two ends. This CDR3 is built from 13 residues. Germline-derived CDR1 and CDR2 are SGHAT and FQNNGV. CDR3 coding DNA: TGTGCCAGCAGTCCACCTTCGAAGCTCGAGCAGTACTTC. Translation gives CASSPPSKLEQYF.

The chain combines TRBV6-2 or TRBV6-3 with TRBJ1-2; 7 positions agree with TRBD1. The CDR3 sequence is 16 residues long. V lost 0 bases to trimming and J lost 1 base; unmatched junction nucleotides: 5. The V gene's germline CDR1 is MNHEY and CDR2 SVGEGT. The CDR3 DNA follows: TGTGCCAGCAGTTACTCGGGGGGACAGAATAACTATGGCTACACCTTC. Residues: CASSYSGGQNNYGYTF.

On this clone itself: Other DNA sequences in this sample translate to the same CDR3. V is TRBV5-1 and J is TRBJ1-1; no clear D. V was pared by 0 bases and J by 1 base, with 4 bases between. The length of the CDR3 is 13 residues. Per the germline V gene, CDR1 is SGHRS and CDR2 is YFSETQ. The CDR3 here is CASSLAGNTEAFF. As DNA, the CDR3 is TGCGCCAGCAGCTTGGCGGGGAACACTGAAGCTTTCTTT. The complete variable domain, with remaining parts taken from reference TRBV5-1 and TRBJ1-1, reads KAGVTQTPRYLIKTRGQQVTLSCSPISGHRSVSWYQQTPGQGLQFLFEYFSETQRNKGNFPGRFSGRQFSNSRSEMNVSTLELGDSALYLCASSLAGNTEAFFGQGTRLTVV.

The rearrangement uses TRBV19 and TRBJ1-2; no clear D gene. V was trimmed by 5 bases and J by 7 bases, leaving 14 bases between them. Per germline, CDR1 LNHDA and CDR2 SQIVND (reference sequence). The CDR3 consists of 13 residues. The CDR3 coding sequence is TGTGCCAGTAGTCCCGGAGGATGGCGTGGCTACACCTTC. Residues: CASSPGGWRGYTF.

This rearrangement joins TRBV19 to TRBJ1-1; weak D call: TRBD1 (5 bases). Germline-derived CDR1 and CDR2 are LNHDA and SQIVND (reference sequence). This CDR3 has 12 amino acids. V lost 6 bases, J lost 5 bases, and 10 bases lay in between. CDR3: CASSQGWTEAFF. In DNA form, the CDR3 reads TGTGCCAGTAGCCAGGGTTGGACTGAAGCTTTCTTT.

The chain combines TRBV19 with TRBJ2-2, with D tentatively TRBD2 (5 bases). This CDR3 is 13 amino acids long. V dropped 8 bases and J dropped 0 bases, with 7 bases sitting between them. CDR1 is LNHDA, CDR2 SQIVND, per germline (reference sequence). The CDR3, as DNA: TGTGCCAGTGCGGAGGCGAACACCGGGGAGCTGTTTTTT. Its protein is CASAEANTGELFF.

This rearrangement joins TRBV28 to TRBJ1-5, with TRBD1 matching over 8 bases. Germline V gene lookup returns CDR1 MDHEN and CDR2 SYDVKM. The CDR3 loop spans 16 amino acids. V dropped 5 bases and J dropped 7; count of bases not matched to a gene: 13. DNA for the CDR3: TGTGCCAGCAGTAACCTCGGACAGGGAATGCGCCAGCCCCAGCATTTT. Translated, it gives CASSNLGQGMRQPQHF.

This clone was counted only a few times. The chain recombines TRBV18 with TRBJ1-1; no reliable D call. Trimming pared 3 bases from V and 1 base from J, leaving 9 bases between. Per the germline V gene, CDR1 is KGHSH and CDR2 is LQKENI. This CDR3 has 14 residues. CDR3 amino acids: CASSPRGSNTEAFF. The CDR3 DNA reads TGTGCCAGCTCACCTCGAGGGTCGAACACTGAAGCTTTCTTT.

V usage is TRBV18 and J usage is TRBJ1-3, with TRBD1 identical over 8 bases. The ends lost 2 bases at V and 4 bases at J; junction bases unmatched: 7. Germline-derived CDR1 and CDR2 are KGHSH and LQKENI. CDR3 length equals 16 residues. The CDR3 DNA reads as TGTGCCAGCTCACCAACTTTACAGGGGGACGGAAACACCATATATTTT. This encodes CASSPTLQGDGNTIYF. The complete variable domain, with remaining parts taken from reference TRBV18 and TRBJ1-3, reads NAGVMQNPRHLVRRRGQEARLRCSPMKGHSHVYWYRQLPEEGLKFMVYLQKENIIDESGMPKERFSAEFPKEGPSILRIQQVVRGDSAAYFCASSPTLQGDGNTIYFGEGSWLTVV.

CDR3 region: CASSKGDRALYEQYF. In DNA, the CDR3 is TGCGCCAGCAGTAAAGGGGACAGGGCCTTGTACGAGCAGTACTTC. J is TRBJ2-7 and V is TRBV4-3, with TRBD1 identical over 9 bases. The J segment lost 4 bases and the V segment lost 6 bases, leaving 10 bases of the junction unmatched. The CDR3 sequence is 15 residues long. Germline lookup yields CDR1 LGHNA and CDR2 YSLEER.

The chain joins TRBV7-8 to TRBJ2-7; D might be TRBD1 (6 bases). V was trimmed by 5 bases and J by 0 bases, leaving 14 bases between them. This CDR3 spans 15 amino acids. Germline V lookup: CDR1 SGHVS, CDR2 FQNEAQ. Here the CDR3 reads CASSTQGMSSYEQYF. The CDR3 coding sequence is TGTGCCAGCAGCACACAGGGAATGAGCTCCTACGAGCAGTACTTC.

The chain recombines TRBV19 with TRBJ1-4; D is unresolved. The germline CDR1 and CDR2 sequences are LNHDA and SQIVND (reference sequence). The V end lost 3 bases, the J end lost 2 bases, and 7 bases lay between the germline ends. This CDR3 contains 14 residues. The CDR3 nucleotides read TGTGCCAGTAGTATGACACTGACTAATGAAAAACTGTTTTTT. Its protein is CASSMTLTNEKLFF.

To note about this clone: Other DNA variants within this sample encode the same CDR3. This chain connects TRBV24-1 to TRBJ1-2, with TRBD1 identical over 8 bases. Germline values: CDR1 KGHDR, CDR2 SFDVKD. The V and J ends lost 4 bases and 4 bases, in that order; junction bases with no gene match: 7. This CDR3 comprises 15 residues. The CDR3 DNA reads TGTGCCACCAGTGACTCCGGGACAGGAGGCTATGGCTACACCTTC. Amino acid sequence: CATSDSGTGGYGYTF.

The genes are TRBV7-2 and TRBJ2-5; 10 nucleotides line up with TRBD2. Germline-derived CDR1 and CDR2 are SGHTA and FQGNSA. This CDR3 comprises 15 residues. V lost 2 bases, J lost 3 bases, and 3 bases stayed unmatched. Written as DNA, the CDR3 is TGTGCCAGCAGCTTAAACGGACTAGCGGAAGAGACCCAGTACTTC. Its protein is CASSLNGLAEETQYF.

This clone has a handful of counts. The chain is built from TRBV18 and TRBJ1-6; 8 positions agree with TRBD1. The germline V gene encodes CDR1 KGHSH and CDR2 LQKENI. The CDR3 length is 16 residues. V lost 3 bases, J lost 9 bases, and 10 bases stayed unmatched. The CDR3 DNA reads as TGTGCCAGCTCACCTCCGGACAGGGCGGGGATTTCACCCCTCCACTTT. Amino acid sequence: CASSPPDRAGISPLHF. Together with reference TRBV18 and TRBJ1-6, the CDR3 gives the full variable domain: NAGVMQNPRHLVRRRGQEARLRCSPMKGHSHVYWYRQLPEEGLKFMVYLQKENIIDESGMPKERFSAEFPKEGPSILRIQQVVRGDSAAYFCASSPPDRAGISPLHFGNGTRLTVT.

The rearrangement links TRBV11-3 to TRBJ2-1; the match to TRBD2 covers 9 bases. Germline lookup yields CDR1 SGHNT and CDR2 YENEEA. The ends lost 5 bases at V and 8 bases at J; junction bases unmatched: 16. CDR3 length: 17 amino acids. CDR3 loop: CASSKQGGGAFEDEQFF. DNA for the CDR3: TGTGCCAGCAGCAAGCAGGGCGGGGGGGCCTTTGAGGATGAGCAGTTCTTC.

The rearrangement links TRBV6-2 or TRBV6-3 to TRBJ1-1, with 9 bases that match TRBD1. This CDR3 comprises 17 residues. Germline values: CDR1 MNHEY, CDR2 SVGEGT. J lost 4 bases, V lost 2 bases, and 11 bases had no gene match. In nucleotides, the CDR3 is TGTGCCAGCAGTTACGGAAGAGGGACAGGGACTTCCACTGAAGCTTTCTTT. Translation gives CASSYGRGTGTSTEAFF.

This chain uses TRBV11-3 with TRBJ2-2, with a tentative D call TRBD1 (5 bases). Per the germline V gene, CDR1 is SGHNT and CDR2 is YENEEA. The CDR3 length is 17 residues. With 1 base removed from V and 0 bases from J, the gap between germline ends came to 12 bases. The CDR3 coding sequence is TGTGCCAGCAGCTTAGTAGGGGTCAGCTCGAACACCGGGGAGCTGTTTTTT. Translation gives CASSLVGVSSNTGELFF.